This T cell receptor beta chain was observed in a study of regulatory and conventional T cells in RAG deficiency. The study's findings and limits: Patient subsets had shorter CDR3s; Omenn Treg-Tconv overlap exceeded 75%.

TCRdb's copy holds only in-frame clones and misses some; the assay was immunoSEQ multiplex PCR. The table has some 28,000 clones, around 90% seen once; the top ten hold roughly 0.82%. In the case of this clone: Its antigen is unidentified.

The germline V gene encodes CDR1 LNHDA and CDR2 SQIVND (reference sequence). The CDR3 has 17 amino acids. With 0 bases removed from V and 1 base from J, the gap between germline ends came to 15 bases. Genomic DNA came from blood regulatory T cells gated CD4+ CD25-high CD127-low. The data also belong to a second study, concerning regulatory T cells. That work contributes: Primers: 52 TRBV forward and 13 TRBJ reverse.

The sequence was collected from a human donor in good health. The sample taken for sequencing was Tregs sorted from blood. The genes are TRBV19 and TRBJ1-1; maybe TRBD1 (6 bases). This chain's CDR3 is CASSIDRAGAWNTEAFF. The CDR3 DNA reads TGTGCCAGTAGTATAGATCGTGCAGGGGCCTGGAACACTGAAGCTTTCTTT.